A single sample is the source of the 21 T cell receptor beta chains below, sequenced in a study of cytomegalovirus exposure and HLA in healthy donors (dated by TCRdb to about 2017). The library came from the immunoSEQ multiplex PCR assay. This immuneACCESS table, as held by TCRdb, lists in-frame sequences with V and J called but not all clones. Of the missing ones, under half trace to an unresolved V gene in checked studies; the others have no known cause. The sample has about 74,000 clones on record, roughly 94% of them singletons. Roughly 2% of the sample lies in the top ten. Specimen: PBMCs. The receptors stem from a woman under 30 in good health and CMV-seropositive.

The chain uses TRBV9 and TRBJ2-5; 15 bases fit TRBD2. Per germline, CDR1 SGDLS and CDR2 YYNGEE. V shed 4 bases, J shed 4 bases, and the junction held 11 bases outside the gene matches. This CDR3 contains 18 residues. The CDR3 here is CASSSRQGLAGGAETQYF. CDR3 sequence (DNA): TGTGCCAGCAGCTCCCGTCAAGGACTAGCGGGGGGGGCAGAGACCCAGTACTTC.

The CDR3 DNA is TGTGCCAGCAGTCAGGGGGCCGAAACCGGGGAGCTGTTTTTT. This codes for CASSQGAETGELFF. The chain carries TRBV6-5 and TRBJ2-2, with TRBD1 identical over 8 bases. V shed 5 bases and J 5 bases; nucleotides not matched to a gene: 4. Looked up from germline, CDR1 is MNHEY and CDR2 is SVGAGI. CDR3 length: 14 amino acids.

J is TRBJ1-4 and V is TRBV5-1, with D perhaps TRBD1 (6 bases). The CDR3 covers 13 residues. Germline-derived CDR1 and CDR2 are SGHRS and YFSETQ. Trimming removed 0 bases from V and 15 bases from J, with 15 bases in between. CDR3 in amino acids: CASSLGDKNSLFF. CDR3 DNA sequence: TGCGCCAGCAGCTTGGGGGACAAGAACTCTTTGTTTTTT.

CDR3 nucleotides: TGTGCCAGCAGCCACTTCGGCGGGGGGCGAAGTAACACCGGGGAGCTGTTTTTT. It translates to CASSHFGGGRSNTGELFF. The chain uses TRBV4-2 and TRBJ2-2; 8 nucleotides align to TRBD2. CDR1 LGHNA and CDR2 YNFKEQ come from the germline V gene. With V trimmed by 3 bases and J by 2 bases, 11 bases remained unmatched. The CDR3 sequence is 18 residues long.

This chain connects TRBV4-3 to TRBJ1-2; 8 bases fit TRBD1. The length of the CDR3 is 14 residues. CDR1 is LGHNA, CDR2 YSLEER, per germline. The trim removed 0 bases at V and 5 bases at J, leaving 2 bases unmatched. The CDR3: CASSQERQGYGYTF. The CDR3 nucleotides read TGCGCCAGCAGCCAAGAACGACAGGGGTATGGCTACACCTTC.

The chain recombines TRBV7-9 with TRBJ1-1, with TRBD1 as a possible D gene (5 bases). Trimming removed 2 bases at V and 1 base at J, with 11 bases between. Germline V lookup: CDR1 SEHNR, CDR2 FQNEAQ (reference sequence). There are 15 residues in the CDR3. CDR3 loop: CASSLLAGGNTEAFF. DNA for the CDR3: TGTGCCAGCAGCTTACTAGCCGGGGGGAACACTGAAGCTTTCTTT.

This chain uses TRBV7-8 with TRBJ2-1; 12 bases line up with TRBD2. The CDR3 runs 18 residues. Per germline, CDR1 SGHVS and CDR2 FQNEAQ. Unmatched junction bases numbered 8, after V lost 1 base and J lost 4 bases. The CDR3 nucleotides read TGTGCCAGCAGCTTAGGCCCTAGCGGGAGGGCCGGGTACAATGAGCAGTTCTTC. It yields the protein CASSLGPSGRAGYNEQFF.

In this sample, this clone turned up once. The CDR3 coding sequence is TGCGCCAGCAGCTTGGGGGCTAGCGGGGTCAATGAGCAGTTCTTC. It codes for CASSLGASGVNEQFF. This chain uses TRBV5-1 with TRBJ2-1, with 9 bases that match TRBD2. Germline V gene data show CDR1 as SGHRS and CDR2 as YFSETQ. The CDR3 loop spans 15 amino acids. After removal of 0 bases from V and 6 bases from J, the junction contained 4 bases not matched to a gene.

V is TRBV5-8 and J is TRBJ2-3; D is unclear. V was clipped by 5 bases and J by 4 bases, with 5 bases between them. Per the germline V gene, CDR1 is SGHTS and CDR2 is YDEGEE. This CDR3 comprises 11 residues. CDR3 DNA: TGTGCCAGCAGTAGTGCAGATACGCAGTATTTT. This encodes CASSSADTQYF.

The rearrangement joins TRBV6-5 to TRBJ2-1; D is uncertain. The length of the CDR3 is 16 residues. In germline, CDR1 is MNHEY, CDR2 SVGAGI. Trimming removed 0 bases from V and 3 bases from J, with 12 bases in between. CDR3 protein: CASSYSRLGVYNEQFF. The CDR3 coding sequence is TGTGCCAGCAGTTACTCGCGTCTAGGCGTCTACAATGAGCAGTTCTTC.

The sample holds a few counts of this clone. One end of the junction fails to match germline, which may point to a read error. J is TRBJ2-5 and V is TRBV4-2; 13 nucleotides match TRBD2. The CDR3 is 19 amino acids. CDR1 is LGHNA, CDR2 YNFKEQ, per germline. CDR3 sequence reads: CASSQELAPGLAGPHPTNF. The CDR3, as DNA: TGTGCCAGCAGCCAAGAACTCGCGCCGGGACTAGCGGGACCCCACCCTACCAACTTC.

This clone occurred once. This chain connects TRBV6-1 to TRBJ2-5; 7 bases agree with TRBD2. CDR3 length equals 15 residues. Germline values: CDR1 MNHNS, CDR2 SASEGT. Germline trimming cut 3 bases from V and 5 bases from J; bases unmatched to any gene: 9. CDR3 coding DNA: TGTGCCAGCAGTGACGGGGGGTCTATCAGGGAGACCCAGTACTTC. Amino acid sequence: CASSDGGSIRETQYF.

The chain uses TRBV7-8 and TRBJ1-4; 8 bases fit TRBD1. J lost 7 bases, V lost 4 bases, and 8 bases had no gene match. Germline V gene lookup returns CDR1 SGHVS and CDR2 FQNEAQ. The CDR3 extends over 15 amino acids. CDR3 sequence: CASSSRTGLGEKLFF. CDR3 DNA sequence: TGTGCCAGCAGCTCCCGGACAGGGCTAGGTGAAAAACTGTTTTTT.

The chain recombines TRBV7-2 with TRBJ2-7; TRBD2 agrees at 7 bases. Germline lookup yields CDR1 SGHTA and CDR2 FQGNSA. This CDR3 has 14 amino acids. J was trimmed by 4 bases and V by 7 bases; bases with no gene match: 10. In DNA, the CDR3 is TGTGCCAGCATGTACGGAGCGGGACCTTACGAGCAGTACTTC. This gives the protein CASMYGAGPYEQYF.

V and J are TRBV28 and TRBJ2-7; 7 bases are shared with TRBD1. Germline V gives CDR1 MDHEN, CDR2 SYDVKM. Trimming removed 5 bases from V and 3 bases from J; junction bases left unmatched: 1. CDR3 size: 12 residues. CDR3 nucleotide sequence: TGTGCCAGCAGTGACAGGGACTACGAGCAGTACTTC. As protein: CASSDRDYEQYF.

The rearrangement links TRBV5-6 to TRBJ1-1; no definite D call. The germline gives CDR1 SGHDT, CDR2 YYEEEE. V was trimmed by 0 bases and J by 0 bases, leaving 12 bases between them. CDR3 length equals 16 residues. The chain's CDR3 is CASSLVAEIMNTEAFF. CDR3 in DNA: TGTGCCAGCAGCTTGGTTGCGGAGATCATGAACACTGAAGCTTTCTTT.

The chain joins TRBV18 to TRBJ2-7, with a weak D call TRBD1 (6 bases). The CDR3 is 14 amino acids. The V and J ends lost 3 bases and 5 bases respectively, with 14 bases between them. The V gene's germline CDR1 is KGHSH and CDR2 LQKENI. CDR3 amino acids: CASSPNFRGHEQYF. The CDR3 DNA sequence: TGTGCCAGCTCACCGAATTTCAGGGGCCACGAGCAGTACTTC.

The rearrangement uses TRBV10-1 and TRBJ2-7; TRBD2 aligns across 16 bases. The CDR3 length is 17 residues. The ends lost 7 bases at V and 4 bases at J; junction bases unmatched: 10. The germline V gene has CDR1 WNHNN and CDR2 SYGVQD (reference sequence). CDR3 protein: CASTRGLAGGSRYEQYF. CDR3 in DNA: TGCGCCAGCACCCGGGGACTAGCGGGGGGGAGTCGATACGAGCAGTACTTC.

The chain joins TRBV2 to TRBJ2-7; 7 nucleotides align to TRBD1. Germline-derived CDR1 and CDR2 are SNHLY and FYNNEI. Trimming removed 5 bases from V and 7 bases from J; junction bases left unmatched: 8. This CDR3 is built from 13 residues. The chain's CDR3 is CASSRGTVGEQYF. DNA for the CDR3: TGTGCCAGCAGTCGAGGGACAGTAGGAGAGCAGTACTTC. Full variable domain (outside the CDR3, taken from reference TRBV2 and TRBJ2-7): EPEVTQTPSHQVTQMGQEVILRCVPISNHLYFYWYRQILGQKVEFLVSFYNNEISEKSEIFDDQFSVERPDGSNFTLKIRSTKLEDSAMYFCASSRGTVGEQYFGPGTRLTVT.

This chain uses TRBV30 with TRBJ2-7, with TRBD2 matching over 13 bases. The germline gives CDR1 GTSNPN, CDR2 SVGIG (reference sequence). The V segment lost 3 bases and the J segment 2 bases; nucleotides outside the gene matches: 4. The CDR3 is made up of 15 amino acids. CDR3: CAWSAGLAGAYEQYF. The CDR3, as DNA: TGTGCCTGGAGCGCTGGACTAGCGGGGGCCTACGAGCAGTACTTC. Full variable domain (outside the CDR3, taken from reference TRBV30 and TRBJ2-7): SQTIHQWPATLVQPVGSPLSLECTVEGTSNPNLYWYRQAAGRGLQLLFYSVGIGQISSEVPQNLSASRPQDRQFILSSKKLLLSDSGFYLCAWSAGLAGAYEQYFGPGTRLTVT.

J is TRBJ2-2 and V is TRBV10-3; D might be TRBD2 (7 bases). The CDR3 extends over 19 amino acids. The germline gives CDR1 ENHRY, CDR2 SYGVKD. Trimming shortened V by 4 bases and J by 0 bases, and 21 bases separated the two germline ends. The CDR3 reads CAISVGAVGGAPNTGELFF. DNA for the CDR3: TGTGCCATCAGTGTTGGAGCAGTAGGGGGGGCGCCGAACACCGGGGAGCTGTTTTTT.